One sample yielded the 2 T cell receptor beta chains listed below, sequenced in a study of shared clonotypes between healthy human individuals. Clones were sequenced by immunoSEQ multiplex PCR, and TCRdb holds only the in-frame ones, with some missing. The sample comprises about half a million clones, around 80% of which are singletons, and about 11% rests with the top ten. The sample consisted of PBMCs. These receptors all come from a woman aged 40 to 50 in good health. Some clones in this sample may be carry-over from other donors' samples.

CDR3 residues: CASNPTGTTDYGGYTF. The CDR3 DNA reads as TGTGCCAGCAACCCGACTGGGACAACCGACTATGGTGGCTACACCTTC. This sequence joins TRBV7-9 and TRBJ1-2; TRBD1 is a possible D gene (6 bases). This CDR3 is 16 amino acids long. Germline CDR1 reads SEHNR; CDR2 reads FQNEAQ (reference sequence). Trimming removed 7 bases from V and 7 bases from J, with 25 bases in between.

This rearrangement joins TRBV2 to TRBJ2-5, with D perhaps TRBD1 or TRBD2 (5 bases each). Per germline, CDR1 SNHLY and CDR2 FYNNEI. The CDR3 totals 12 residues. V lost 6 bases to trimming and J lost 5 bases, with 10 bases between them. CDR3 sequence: CASSGWGETQYF. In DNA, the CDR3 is TGTGCCAGCAGCGGGTGGGGGGAGACCCAGTACTTC. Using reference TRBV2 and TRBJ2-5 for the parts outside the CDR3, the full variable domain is EPEVTQTPSHQVTQMGQEVILRCVPISNHLYFYWYRQILGQKVEFLVSFYNNEISEKSEIFDDQFSVERPDGSNFTLKIRSTKLEDSAMYFCASSGWGETQYFGPGTRLLVL.